Below, 25 T cell receptor beta chains from the same sample are listed, as sequenced in a study of identical twins. MiXCR, applied by TCRdb to the 5' RACE reads, yields one record per CDR3 protein. Here the sample spans roughly 190,000 distinct CDR3 sequences, around a sixth being singletons. These data were also reused for a study on T cells expressing NK-cell markers.

Input material: CD8+ T cells sorted from blood. These receptor sequences come from a woman aged 18 to 35 in good health.

This clonotype was counted ten times or more. The chain couples TRBV27 to TRBJ1-1, with D perhaps TRBD1 (5 bases). The CDR3 length is 14 residues. CDR1 and CDR2 (germline): MNHEY, SMNVEV (reference sequence). V lost 2 bases, J lost 1 base, and 8 bases lay in between. Here the CDR3 reads CASSLGGPNTEAFF. CDR3 DNA sequence: TGTGCCAGCAGTTTAGGGGGACCGAACACTGAAGCTTTCTTT.

This clonotype was counted once. This chain joins TRBV9 and TRBJ2-3; maybe TRBD2 (6 bases). CDR1 SGDLS and CDR2 YYNGEE come from the germline V gene. V was clipped by 0 bases and J by 4 bases, with 15 bases between them. This CDR3 is 16 amino acids long. The CDR3 DNA is TGTGCCAGCAGCGTAGGTCTAGCGTCGATTTCAGATACGCAGTATTTT. Its protein is CASSVGLASISDTQYF.

A few counts support this clonotype. The V call is TRBV7-2, the J call TRBJ2-1; 8 bases align to TRBD1. Germline V lookup: CDR1 SGHTA, CDR2 FQGNSA. V trimming: 4 bases; J trimming: 8 bases; junction bases outside the gene matches: 16. The CDR3 is 17 amino acids. The CDR3 nucleotides read TGTGCCAGCAGCTCGACAGGGGACACCTCGTATGTCGATGAGCAGTTCTTC. Amino acid sequence: CASSSTGDTSYVDEQFF.

V gene TRBV30 combines with J gene TRBJ2-1; D possibly corresponds to TRBD2 (6 bases). V was shortened by 2 bases and J by 7 bases, with 15 bases between the two germline ends. This CDR3 is built from 14 residues. CDR1 and CDR2 (germline): GTSNPN, SVGIG (reference sequence). CDR3 in amino acids: CAWSRAGGLNEQFF. The CDR3 DNA is TGTGCCTGGAGTCGAGCGGGCGGCCTAAATGAGCAGTTCTTC. Looking up the rest from reference TRBV30 and TRBJ2-1 gives the full variable domain: SQTIHQWPATLVQPVGSPLSLECTVEGTSNPNLYWYRQAAGRGLQLLFYSVGIGQISSEVPQNLSASRPQDRQFILSSKKLLLSDSGFYLCAWSRAGGLNEQFFGPGTRLTVL.

This clonotype has a handful of counts. The V gene is TRBV9, the J gene TRBJ2-7; 8 bases are a match to TRBD1. Germline values: CDR1 SGDLS, CDR2 YYNGEE. This CDR3 has 14 residues. Trimming cost V 3 bases and J 1 base; bases outside gene matches: 3. The chain's CDR3 is CASSGYRGSYEQYF. The CDR3, as DNA: TGTGCCAGCAGCGGCTACAGGGGGTCCTACGAGCAGTACTTC. Full variable domain (remainder filled in from reference TRBV9 and TRBJ2-7): DSGVTQTPKHLITATGQRVTLRCSPRSGDLSVYWYQQSLDQGLQFLIQYYNGEERAKGNILERFSAQQFPDLHSELNLSSLELGDSALYFCASSGYRGSYEQYFGPGTRLTVT.

There are a few counts of this clonotype. V and J are TRBV7-8 and TRBJ2-1; a possible D gene is TRBD2 (6 bases). Germline V CDR1 and CDR2: SGHVS, FQNEAQ. The germline V and J ends were trimmed by 1 base and 8 bases, with 15 bases remaining between them. The CDR3 loop spans 15 amino acids. CDR3 region: CASSLGASARHEQFF. DNA of the CDR3: TGTGCCAGCAGCTTAGGGGCTAGCGCAAGGCATGAGCAGTTCTTC.

The V and J genes are TRBV4-1 and TRBJ2-7; TRBD2 matches 9 bases. This CDR3 has 16 amino acids. Germline CDR1 reads MGHRA; CDR2 reads YSYEKL. With 3 bases clipped from V and 7 bases from J, the junction kept 13 bases outside the gene matches. Here the CDR3 DNA reads TGCGCCAGCAGCCAGTACGCCAGCGGGGGGTCTGGAGAGCAGTACTTC. Translated: CASSQYASGGSGEQYF.

The chain combines TRBV4-1 with TRBJ2-7, with D tentatively TRBD1 (6 bases). The germline V gene has CDR1 MGHRA and CDR2 YSYEKL. The CDR3 loop spans 17 amino acids. Trimming cost V 0 bases and J 0 bases, with 15 bases left between them. DNA of the CDR3: TGCGCCAGCAGCCAAGATCCCAGGGGCCTAAGCTCCTACGAGCAGTACTTC. Amino acid sequence: CASSQDPRGLSSYEQYF.

The sample holds a few counts of this clonotype. The gene calls are TRBV9 and TRBJ2-1; 10 nucleotides align to TRBD2. CDR3 size: 14 residues. V shed 3 bases, J shed 10 bases, and the junction held 7 bases outside the gene matches. Germline values: CDR1 SGDLS, CDR2 YYNGEE. The CDR3 coding sequence is TGTGCCAGCAGCGAGGGTAGCGGGAGGTTGGAGCAGTTCTTC. Its translation: CASSEGSGRLEQFF.

The sample holds a few counts of this clonotype. The rearrangement links TRBV9 to TRBJ2-1; D might be TRBD1 or TRBD2, each matching 5 bases. The CDR3 loop spans 15 amino acids. Trimming shortened V by 4 bases and J by 10 bases, and 21 bases separated the two germline ends. CDR1 and CDR2 (germline): SGDLS, YYNGEE. The chain's CDR3 is CASSPTMGPSAEQFF. CDR3 DNA sequence: TGTGCCAGCAGCCCTACTATGGGACCATCAGCCGAGCAGTTCTTC. The complete variable domain, with remaining parts taken from reference TRBV9 and TRBJ2-1, reads DSGVTQTPKHLITATGQRVTLRCSPRSGDLSVYWYQQSLDQGLQFLIQYYNGEERAKGNILERFSAQQFPDLHSELNLSSLELGDSALYFCASSPTMGPSAEQFFGPGTRLTVL.

The chain joins TRBV30 to TRBJ1-1; perhaps TRBD1 as D (6 bases). This CDR3 comprises 11 residues. Germline V CDR1 and CDR2: GTSNPN, SVGIG (reference sequence). V was clipped by 7 bases and J by 4 bases, with 10 bases between them. CDR3 loop: CALQGVTEAFF. Here the CDR3 DNA reads TGTGCCTTACAGGGAGTCACTGAAGCTTTCTTT.

The rearrangement joins TRBV6-5 to TRBJ2-7, with D perhaps matching TRBD2 (5 bases). V was cut by 0 bases and J by 2 bases, with 14 bases left in between. The germline gives CDR1 MNHEY, CDR2 SVGAGI. The CDR3 spans 16 residues. The CDR3 coding sequence is TGTGCCAGCAGTTACTCGGCGACTATCACCACCTACGAGCAGTACTTC. This gives the protein CASSYSATITTYEQYF.

The chain links TRBV11-2 to TRBJ2-2; TRBD2 might be the D (8 bases). The germline CDR1 and CDR2 sequences are SGHAT and FQNNGV. This CDR3 contains 16 residues. Between the trimmed V and J ends, which lost 8 bases and 6 bases, there was a span of 22 bases. The CDR3 loop is CASGGGTAMFSGELFF. The CDR3 DNA follows: TGTGCCAGCGGCGGGGGGACAGCTATGTTCTCCGGGGAGCTGTTTTTT.

This clonotype has more than one count but fewer than ten. The DNA of the CDR3 is TGTGCCAGCAGCCAAGTCGTGGGGACAGATACGCAGTATTTT. This encodes CASSQVVGTDTQYF. The chain recombines TRBV3-1 with TRBJ2-3; D gene uncertain. This CDR3 comprises 14 residues. Trimming cost V 1 base and J 3 bases, with 8 bases left between them. Germline V gene sequence: CDR1 LGHDT, CDR2 YNNKEL (reference sequence).

This clonotype was observed a handful of times. The junction departs from germline at one end; a sequencing error may be responsible. The chain recombines TRBV7-7 with TRBJ2-7; TRBD2 might be the D (6 bases). The CDR3 is made up of 15 amino acids. Per the germline V gene, CDR1 is SSHAT and CDR2 is FNYEAQ (reference sequence). The CDR3 spells CASSRSAGTTGEQYF. The CDR3 DNA is TGTGCTAGCAGCAGGTCTGCGGGGACCACTGGAGAGCAGTACTTC.

This clonotype was counted between two and nine times. This rearrangement joins TRBV12-3 or TRBV12-4 to TRBJ1-1, with 7 positions matching TRBD1. With V trimmed by 5 bases and J by 5 bases, 8 bases remained unmatched. The CDR3 runs to 14 residues. CDR3 protein: CASSPQTGMTEAFF. The CDR3 DNA reads as TGTGCCAGCAGTCCCCAGACAGGGATGACTGAAGCTTTCTTT.

This clonotype showed up just a few times. The gene calls are TRBV10-1 and TRBJ1-3; D remains unclear. CDR3 size: 15 residues. The germline CDR1 and CDR2 sequences are WNHNN and SYGVQD (reference sequence). Trimming shortened V by 0 bases and J by 0 bases, and 6 bases separated the two germline ends. The CDR3 protein is CASSESSVSGNTIYF. Here the CDR3 DNA reads TGCGCCAGCAGTGAGTCTTCGGTCTCTGGAAACACCATATATTTT.

This clonotype was found many times. The J gene is TRBJ2-3, the V gene TRBV7-9; no definite D call. The V and J ends lost 6 bases and 0 bases respectively, with 7 bases between them. Germline loops: CDR1 SEHNR, CDR2 FQNEAQ (reference sequence). The CDR3 extends over 13 amino acids. CDR3 sequence: CASSYPSTDTQYF. The CDR3 region has the DNA TGTGCCAGCAGTTACCCTAGCACAGATACGCAGTATTTT.

This clonotype was counted only a few times. The chain uses TRBV5-6 and TRBJ2-5, with a tentative D call TRBD1 (6 bases). The CDR3 has 13 amino acids. V gave up 6 bases and J gave up 4 bases, with 13 bases separating them. Germline values: CDR1 SGHDT, CDR2 YYEEEE. CDR3 bases: TGTGCCAGCAACCCAGGGACACGAGAGACCCAGTACTTC. It encodes CASNPGTRETQYF. Combining the CDR3 with reference TRBV5-6 and TRBJ2-5 gives the whole variable domain DAGVTQSPTHLIKTRGQQVTLRCSPKSGHDTVSWYQQALGQGPQFIFQYYEEEERQRGNFPDRFSGHQFPNYSSELNVNALLLGDSALYLCASNPGTRETQYFGPGTRLLVL.

This clonotype was seen more than once but under ten times. The J gene is TRBJ2-1, the V gene TRBV12-3 or TRBV12-4; 9 bases agree with TRBD2. The ends lost 1 base at V and 2 bases at J; junction bases unmatched: 3. There are 16 residues in the CDR3. The CDR3 loop is CASSLVAGGPYNEQFF. The CDR3 region has the DNA TGTGCCAGCAGTTTAGTGGCGGGGGGGCCCTACAATGAGCAGTTCTTC.

V gene TRBV15 combines with J gene TRBJ2-2; 10 bases fit TRBD1. The CDR3 covers 15 residues. J lost 5 bases, V lost 4 bases, and 4 bases had no gene match. Germline CDR1 reads LNHNV; CDR2 reads YYDKDF (reference sequence). CDR3 sequence: CATSMDRGSTGELFF. Here the CDR3 DNA reads TGTGCCACCAGCATGGACAGGGGGTCAACCGGGGAGCTGTTTTTT.

The V and J genes are TRBV9 and TRBJ2-3; D possibly corresponds to TRBD1 (5 bases). Trimming took 3 bases from V and 4 from J, leaving 18 bases between them. This CDR3 contains 16 residues. The germline V gene encodes CDR1 SGDLS and CDR2 YYNGEE. CDR3 sequence reads: CASSALGKGLADTQYF. CDR3 DNA: TGTGCCAGCAGCGCCCTAGGGAAGGGGCTCGCAGATACGCAGTATTTT.

The chain has TRBV29-1 and TRBJ1-1; 9 bases line up with TRBD1. V was clipped by 6 bases and J by 4 bases; unmatched bases: 6. Per germline, CDR1 SQVTM and CDR2 ANQGSEA. The CDR3 loop spans 13 amino acids. The CDR3 nucleotides read TGCAGCGTGGAGGGACAGGGTGGCACTGAAGCTTTCTTT. This sequence encodes CSVEGQGGTEAFF. The variable domain in full, completed from reference TRBV29-1 and TRBJ1-1, reads SAVISQKPSRDICQRGTSLTIQCQVDSQVTMMFWYRQQPGQSLTLIATANQGSEATYESGFVIDKFPISRPNLTFSTLTVSNMSPEDSSIYLCSVEGQGGTEAFFGQGTRLTVV.

The V and J genes are TRBV7-8 and TRBJ2-1, with unresolved D. CDR3 length: 13 residues. The ends were cut back, 1 base at V and 7 bases at J, with 8 bases in the middle. Germline CDR1 and CDR2: SGHVS and FQNEAQ. The CDR3 DNA reads as TGTGCCAGCAGCTTAGTAGTGTCAAATGAGCAGTTCTTC. Translating it yields CASSLVVSNEQFF.

Only a few counts were recorded for this clonotype. V gene TRBV12-3 or TRBV12-4 combines with J gene TRBJ2-1; D is undetermined. The CDR3 has 15 amino acids. The V gene lost 1 base and the J gene lost 7 bases, with 14 bases spanning the gap. In DNA, the CDR3 is TGTGCCAGCAGTTTAGAACTGAGCCCCGGAAATGAGCAGTTCTTC. Translation gives CASSLELSPGNEQFF.